The T cell receptor beta chain described here comes from a study of T cell responses to AZD1222 COVID-19 vaccine. TCRdb's copy holds only in-frame clones and misses some; the assay was immunoSEQ multiplex PCR. Found here are about 84,000 clones, 86% of them singletons; the top ten hold more than 5%. As to this clone: Its antigen remains unidentified.

Study findings and constraints: In a largely white British group with more females than males, clonal diversity was possibly underestimated. Researchers report vaccine-associated CD4 TCRs spanning spike, with dominance at 160-218 and 743-854. Unmutated regions of variants are reportedly targeted by nearly half of spike-specific TCRs.

The sequence came from an adult who received the AZD1222 COVID-19 vaccine. This specimen was peripheral blood, taken 28 days after the second AZD1222 dose.

As DNA, the CDR3 is TGCGCCAGCAGCCAAGAAGGAGGGAAGGCAGATACGCAGTATTTT. Its protein product is CASSQEGGKADTQYF. This sequence joins TRBV4-3 and TRBJ2-3; D perhaps matches TRBD2 (6 bases). CDR3 size: 15 residues. V gave up 0 bases and J gave up 4 bases, with 11 bases separating them. Looked up from germline, CDR1 is LGHNA and CDR2 is YSLEER.